This record covers a single T cell receptor beta chain. CDR1 is ENHRY, CDR2 SYGVKD, per germline. J gave up 6 bases and V 7 bases, and 7 bases lay outside the gene matches. CDR3 length equals 14 residues. Profiled with immunoSEQ multiplex PCR; TCRdb holds only in-frame clones, not every one. Of around 120,000 clones in the sample, about four fifths are singletons; the top ten hold 8% to 10%. This record belongs to a study of blood T cell repertoires in COVID-19. Study background: The origin of the acute and convalescent COVID-19 samples was the United States, Italy and Spain.

The chain links TRBV10-3 to TRBJ2-2; TRBD1 aligns across 8 bases. The receptor was derived from a man aged 40-49 years with active or convalescent COVID-19. Sample: peripheral blood. The chain's CDR3 is CAITGTGSSGELFF. DNA of the CDR3: TGTGCCATCACCGGGACAGGATCATCCGGGGAGCTGTTTTTT.